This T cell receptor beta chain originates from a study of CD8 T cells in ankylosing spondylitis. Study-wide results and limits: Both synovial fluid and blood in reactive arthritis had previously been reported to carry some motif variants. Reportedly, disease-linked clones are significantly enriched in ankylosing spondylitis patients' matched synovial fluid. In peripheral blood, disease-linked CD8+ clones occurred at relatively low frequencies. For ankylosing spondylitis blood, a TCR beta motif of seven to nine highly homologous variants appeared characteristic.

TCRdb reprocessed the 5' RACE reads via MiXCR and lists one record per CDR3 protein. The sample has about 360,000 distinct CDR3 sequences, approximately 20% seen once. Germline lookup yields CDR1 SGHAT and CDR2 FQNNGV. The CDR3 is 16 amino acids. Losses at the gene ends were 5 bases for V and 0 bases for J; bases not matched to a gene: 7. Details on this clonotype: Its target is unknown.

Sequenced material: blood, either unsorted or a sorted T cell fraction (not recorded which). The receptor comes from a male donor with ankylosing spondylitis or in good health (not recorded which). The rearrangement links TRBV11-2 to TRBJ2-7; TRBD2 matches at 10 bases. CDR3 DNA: TGTGCCAGCAGCATAATTAGCGGGGGGAGCTCCTACGAGCAGTACTTC. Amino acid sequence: CASSIISGGSSYEQYF.